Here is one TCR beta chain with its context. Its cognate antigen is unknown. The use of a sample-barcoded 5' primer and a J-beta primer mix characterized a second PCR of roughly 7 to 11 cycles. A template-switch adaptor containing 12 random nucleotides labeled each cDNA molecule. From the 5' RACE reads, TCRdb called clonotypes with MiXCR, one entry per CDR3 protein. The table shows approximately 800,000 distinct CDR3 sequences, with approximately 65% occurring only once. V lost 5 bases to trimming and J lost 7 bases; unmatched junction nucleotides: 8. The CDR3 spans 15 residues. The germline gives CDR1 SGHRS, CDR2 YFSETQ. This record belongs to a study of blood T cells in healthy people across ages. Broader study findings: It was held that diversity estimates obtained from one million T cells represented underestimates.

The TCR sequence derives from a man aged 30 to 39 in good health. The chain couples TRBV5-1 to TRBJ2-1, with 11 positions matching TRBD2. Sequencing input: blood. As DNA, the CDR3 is TGCGCCAGCAGGATACTAGCGGGGGCAGGTAATGAGCAGTTCTTC. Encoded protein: CASRILAGAGNEQFF.